These 14 T cell receptor delta chains originate from one sample sequenced in a study of gamma-delta T cells after stem cell transplantation. TCRdb re-called the RT-PCR reads through CATT. The sample has approximately 3,000 delta-chain clones, almost 9% seen once; the top ten hold roughly 10%. The sample consisted of gamma-delta T cells. The receptors stem from a human donor. It is not recorded whose cells these are; they may come from a transplant donor.

This clone has only a few counts. This likely reflects a read error, since a far larger clone is one base away. The same CDR3 is also encoded by other DNA sequences in this sample. The gene calls are TRDV2 and TRDJ3, with 9 bases lining up with TRDD3. This CDR3 spans 19 amino acids. Germline loops: CDR1 GEAIGNYY, CDR2 EKD. Unmatched junction bases numbered 5, after V lost 0 bases and J lost 0 bases. CDR3 sequence (DNA): TGTGCCTGTGACACCGTACTGGGGGACAGCTCCTGGGACACCCGACAGATGTTTTTC. Its translation: CACDTVLGDSSWDTRQMFF.

This clone was counted a few times. A junction boundary mismatches the germline segment, possibly from a read error. The same CDR3 is also encoded by other DNA sequences in this sample. The genes are TRDV1 and TRDJ1, with 9 bases lining up with TRDD3. The germline CDR1 and CDR2 sequences are TSWWSYY and QGS. The CDR3 totals 19 residues. CDR3 nucleotide sequence: TGTGCTCTTGGGCCCCTGACACTGCGGGGGATACTCGGAACCGATAAACTCATCTTC. Translation: CALGPLTLRGILGTDKLIF.

A word on this clone: A far larger clone is one base from this, pointing to a likely read error. This chain joins TRDV2 and TRDJ1; D is possibly TRDD3 (6 bases). The CDR3 loop spans 13 amino acids. Germline V gene sequence: CDR1 GEAIGNYY, CDR2 EKD. CDR3 bases: TGTGCCTGTGACACCTGGGGGTCCGATAAACCCATCTTT. Residues: CACDTWGSDKPIF.

V and J are TRDV1 and TRDJ3, with 7 bases lining up with TRDD3. Trimming at V came to 1 base and at J to 11 bases, leaving 11 bases not matched to a gene. The CDR3 length is 17 residues. Germline CDR1 and CDR2: TSWWSYY and QGS. DNA of the CDR3: TGTGCTCTTGGGGAACATACGGGCTGGGGGTATCCCCGACAGATGTTTTTC. This sequence encodes CALGEHTGWGYPRQMFF.

A remark on this clone: A far larger clone is a single base away, which makes a read error likely. The sample carries other DNA sequences with the same CDR3. The chain combines TRDV2 with TRDJ2; 12 nucleotides line up with TRDD3. In germline, CDR1 is GEAIGNYY, CDR2 EKD. The CDR3 has 21 amino acids. This CDR3 is CACDTLVLGDTQGSLTAQLFF. The CDR3 coding sequence is TGTGCCTGTGACACCCTCGTACTGGGGGATACCCAAGGGTCTTTGACAGCACAGCTCTTCTTT.

This clone was seen only a few times. A far larger clone is a single base away, which makes a read error likely. The chain recombines TRDV2 with TRDJ1; D is uncertain. V was clipped by 0 bases and J by 3 bases, with 16 bases between them. The CDR3 is 16 residues long. From germline, CDR1 is GEAIGNYY and CDR2 EKD. The CDR3 sequence is CACDTRAPQMADKLIF. In DNA form, the CDR3 reads TGTGCCTGTGACACCAGGGCCCCACAAATGGCCGATAAACTCATCTTT.

A remark on this clone: This likely came from a read error, as a far larger clone is one base away. V gene TRDV2 combines with J gene TRDJ3, with 13 bases fitting TRDD3. The CDR3 totals 21 residues. Germline V gene data show CDR1 as GEAIGNYY and CDR2 as EKD. Here the CDR3 DNA reads TGTGCCTGTGACACCGTACTGGGGGATACGCGGAGCTCCTGGTACACCCGACAGATGTTTTTC. This codes for CACDTVLGDTRSSWYTRQMFF.

By share, this clone counts as large. This sample also contains other DNA sequences that code for the same CDR3. The chain carries TRDV2 and TRDJ3; 9 bases line up with TRDD3. Germline CDR1 and CDR2: GEAIGNYY and EKD. With 0 bases clipped from V and 0 bases from J, the junction kept 2 bases outside the gene matches. The CDR3 runs 18 residues. Written as DNA, the CDR3 is TGTGCCTGTGACACCGTACTGGGGGACTCCTGGGACACCCGACAGATGTTTTTC. Protein: CACDTVLGDSWDTRQMFF.

The chain couples TRDV1 to TRDJ2; 13 bases are shared with TRDD3. Trimming at V came to 3 bases and at J to 14 bases, leaving 36 bases not matched to a gene. CDR1 is TSWWSYY and CDR2 is QGS in the germline V gene. CDR3 length equals 24 residues. DNA for the CDR3: TGTGCTCTTGGGGACCCCCGGAGCTACCCTGCTGACTGGGGGATACGCCCTACACCCCTACACCTCTTCTTT. It codes for CALGDPRSYPADWGIRPTPLHLFF.

This clone was seen more than once but under ten times. This likely came from a read error, as a far larger clone is one base away. The chain recombines TRDV2 with TRDJ3; 9 bases fit TRDD3. Germline loops: CDR1 GEAIGNYY, CDR2 EKD. The ends lost 3 bases at V and 0 bases at J; junction bases unmatched: 8. The CDR3 runs 19 residues. The CDR3 region is CACDALLGESSWDTRQMFF. The DNA for the CDR3 is TGTGCCTGTGACGCTTTACTGGGGGAGAGCTCCTGGGACACCCGACAGATGTTTTTC.

This clone was counted a few times. One base away lies a much larger clone, so this may be a sequencing read error. This CDR3 is also generated by other DNA sequences in the sample. The J gene is TRDJ1, the V gene TRDV1; 10 positions match TRDD3. The CDR3 runs to 17 residues. Trimming at V came to 6 bases and at J to 7 bases, leaving 17 bases not matched to a gene. CDR1 and CDR2 from the germline V gene are TSWWSYY and QGS. In nucleotides, the CDR3 is TGTGCTCTTGGCTTCAATAAGGCTCTGGGGGATAAGGCTAAACTCATCTTT. Translation: CALGFNKALGDKAKLIF.

This clone has more than one count but fewer than ten. This likely reflects a read error, since a far larger clone is one base away. Other DNA sequences in the sample encode the same CDR3. V and J are TRDV2 and TRDJ1, with TRDD3 matching 10 bases. The CDR3 consists of 16 residues. Germline loops: CDR1 GEAIGNYY, CDR2 EKD. CDR3 sequence (DNA): TGCGCCTGTGACAAAAGGTGGGGGATACTAACCGATAAACTCATCTTT. Residues: CACDKRWGILTDKLIF.

As regards this clone: This is likely an artifact of a read error, given a far larger clone one base away. The same CDR3 also results from other DNA sequences found in this sample. The CDR3 DNA reads as TGTGCCTGCGACACCTTGGGGGTCTCCTCCTGGGACACCCGACAGATGTTTTTC. Its protein is CACDTLGVSSWDTRQMFF. The chain has TRDV2 and TRDJ3, with D perhaps TRDD3 (6 bases). Germline CDR1 is GEAIGNYY and CDR2 is EKD. The CDR3 is 18 amino acids.

The CDR3 DNA is TGTGCTCTTGGGGAAAGGTTCTTGCCTTCTGGGTTTAATGGGTGCACCGATAAACTCATCTTT. This sequence encodes CALGERFLPSGFNGCTDKLIF. V gene TRDV1 combines with J gene TRDJ1, with D tentatively TRDD2 or TRDD3 (5 bases each). The CDR3 is 21 amino acids. Per the germline V gene, CDR1 is TSWWSYY and CDR2 is QGS. V lost 2 bases and J 1 base, leaving 29 bases between the germline ends.